This entry describes one T cell receptor (beta chain). The data were obtained in a study of blood T cell repertoires in COVID-19. Study-level information: T cells, B-cell-depleted T cells, or PBMCs supplied cDNA or gDNA.

Data came from immunoSEQ multiplex PCR; TCRdb stores just in-frame clones and leaves some out. The sample has fewer than 300,000 clones; over 75% are singletons. This CDR3 is 15 amino acids long. After removal of 3 bases from V and 5 bases from J, the junction contained 8 bases not matched to a gene. Germline CDR1 reads SGHTA; CDR2 reads FQGNSA. Participants were aged about 18 to 90 years, lived in over 20 US areas, and enrolled virtually. The chain is built from TRBV7-2 and TRBJ2-5; TRBD1 matches 8 bases. The receptor was isolated from a woman between 25 and 40 years old who had recovered from COVID-19. Sequenced material: PBMCs or T cells enriched from blood (not recorded which). For the CDR3, the DNA is TGTGCCAGCAGCTTCCGACAGGGGCGGGTGGAGACCCAGTACTTC. Translating it yields CASSFRQGRVETQYF.